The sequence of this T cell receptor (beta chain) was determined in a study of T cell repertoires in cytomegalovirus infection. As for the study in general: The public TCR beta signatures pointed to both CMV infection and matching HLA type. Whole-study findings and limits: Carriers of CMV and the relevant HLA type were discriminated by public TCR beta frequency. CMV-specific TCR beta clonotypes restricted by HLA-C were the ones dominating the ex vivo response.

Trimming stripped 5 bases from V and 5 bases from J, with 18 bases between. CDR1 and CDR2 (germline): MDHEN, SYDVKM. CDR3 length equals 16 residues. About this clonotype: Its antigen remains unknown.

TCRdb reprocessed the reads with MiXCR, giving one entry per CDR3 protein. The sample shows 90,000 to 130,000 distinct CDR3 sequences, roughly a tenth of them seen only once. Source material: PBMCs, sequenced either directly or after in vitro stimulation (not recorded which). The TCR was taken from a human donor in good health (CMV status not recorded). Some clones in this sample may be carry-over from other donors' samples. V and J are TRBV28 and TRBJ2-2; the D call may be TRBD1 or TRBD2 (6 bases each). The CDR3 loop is CASSRAGGAWTGELFF. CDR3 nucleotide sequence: TGTGCCAGCAGTCGAGCCGGGGGCGCGTGGACCGGGGAGCTGTTTTTT.